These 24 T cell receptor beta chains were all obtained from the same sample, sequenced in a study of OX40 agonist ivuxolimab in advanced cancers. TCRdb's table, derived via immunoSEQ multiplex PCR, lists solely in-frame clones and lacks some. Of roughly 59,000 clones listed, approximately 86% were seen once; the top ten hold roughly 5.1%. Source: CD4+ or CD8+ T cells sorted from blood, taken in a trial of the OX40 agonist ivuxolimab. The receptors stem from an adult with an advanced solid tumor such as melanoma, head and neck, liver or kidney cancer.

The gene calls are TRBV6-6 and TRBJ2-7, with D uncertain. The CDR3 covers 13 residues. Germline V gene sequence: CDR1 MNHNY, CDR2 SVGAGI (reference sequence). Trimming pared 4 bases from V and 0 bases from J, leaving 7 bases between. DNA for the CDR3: TGTGCCAGCAGTTCGCCTACCTCCTACGAGCAGTACTTC. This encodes CASSSPTSYEQYF.

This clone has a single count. In DNA, the CDR3 is TGTGCCATCAGTGAGTCGACCGTGCTTGATACGCAGTATTTT. Protein: CAISESTVLDTQYF. This chain joins TRBV10-3 and TRBJ2-3, with unresolved D. The ends were cut back, 0 bases at V and 6 bases at J, with 10 bases in the middle. CDR3 size: 14 residues. The V gene's germline CDR1 is ENHRY and CDR2 SYGVKD.

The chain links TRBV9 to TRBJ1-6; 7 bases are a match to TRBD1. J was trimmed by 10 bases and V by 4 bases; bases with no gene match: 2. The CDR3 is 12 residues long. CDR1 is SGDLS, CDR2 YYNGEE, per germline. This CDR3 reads CASSRQGSPLHF. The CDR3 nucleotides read TGTGCCAGCAGCAGACAGGGCTCACCCCTCCACTTT. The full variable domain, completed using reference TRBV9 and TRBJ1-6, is DSGVTQTPKHLITATGQRVTLRCSPRSGDLSVYWYQQSLDQGLQFLIQYYNGEERAKGNILERFSAQQFPDLHSELNLSSLELGDSALYFCASSRQGSPLHFGNGTRLTVT.

The CDR3 DNA sequence: TGCGCCAGCAGCTCCGGGGGGGATCAATCACCCCTCCACTTT. It codes for CASSSGGDQSPLHF. V and J are TRBV5-1 and TRBJ1-6; a possible D gene is TRBD1 (5 bases). The CDR3 is made up of 14 amino acids. Germline V lookup: CDR1 SGHRS, CDR2 YFSETQ. Between the trimmed V and J ends, which lost 3 bases and 10 bases, there was a span of 14 bases.

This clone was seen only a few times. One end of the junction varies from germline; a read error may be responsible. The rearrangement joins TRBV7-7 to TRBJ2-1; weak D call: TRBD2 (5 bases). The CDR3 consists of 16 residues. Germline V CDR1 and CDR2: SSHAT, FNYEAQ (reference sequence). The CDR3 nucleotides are TGTGCTAGCAGCTGGCGACTAATCTCGCGGTTTTGTGAGCAGTTCTTC. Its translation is CASSWRLISRFCEQFF.

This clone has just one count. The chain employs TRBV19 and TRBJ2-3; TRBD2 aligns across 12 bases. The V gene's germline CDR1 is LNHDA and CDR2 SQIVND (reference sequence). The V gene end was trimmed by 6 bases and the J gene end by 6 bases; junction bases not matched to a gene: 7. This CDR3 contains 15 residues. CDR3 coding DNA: TGTGCCAGTAGACTAGCGGGGGGTCTAGGGGATACGCAGTATTTT. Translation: CASRLAGGLGDTQYF.

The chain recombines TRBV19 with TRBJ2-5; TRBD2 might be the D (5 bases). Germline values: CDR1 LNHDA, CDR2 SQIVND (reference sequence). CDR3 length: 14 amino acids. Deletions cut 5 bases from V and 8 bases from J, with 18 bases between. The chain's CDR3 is CASSFGLYPGTQYF. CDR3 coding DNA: TGTGCCAGTAGTTTCGGACTGTACCCGGGCACCCAGTACTTC.

DNA for the CDR3: TGTGCCAGCAGCCTGAGTGACGGTGGAAACACCATATATTTT. Translated: CASSLSDGGNTIYF. This rearrangement joins TRBV11-2 to TRBJ1-3; D unresolved. The CDR3 sequence is 14 residues long. Germline CDR1 is SGHAT and CDR2 is FQNNGV. The V end was cut by 5 bases, the J end by 3 bases, with 11 bases between.

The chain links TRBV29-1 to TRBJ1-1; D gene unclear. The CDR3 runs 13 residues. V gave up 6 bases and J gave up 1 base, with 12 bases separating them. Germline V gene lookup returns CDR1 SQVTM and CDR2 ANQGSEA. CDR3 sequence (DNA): TGCAGCGTCGGACTTTCCGGGAACACTGAAGCTTTCTTT. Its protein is CSVGLSGNTEAFF.

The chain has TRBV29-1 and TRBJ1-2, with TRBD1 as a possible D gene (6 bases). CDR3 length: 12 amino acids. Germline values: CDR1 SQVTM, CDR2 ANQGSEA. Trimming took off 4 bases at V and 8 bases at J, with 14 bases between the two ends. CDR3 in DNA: TGCAGCGTTGGAGAGGGGGGAGGCGGCTACACCTTC. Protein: CSVGEGGGGYTF.

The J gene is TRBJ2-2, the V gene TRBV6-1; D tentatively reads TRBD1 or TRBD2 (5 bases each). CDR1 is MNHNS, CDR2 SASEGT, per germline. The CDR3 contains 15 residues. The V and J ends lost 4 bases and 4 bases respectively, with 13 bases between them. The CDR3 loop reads CASSVTGGVTGELFF. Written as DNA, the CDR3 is TGTGCCAGCAGTGTCACAGGAGGAGTCACCGGGGAGCTGTTTTTT.

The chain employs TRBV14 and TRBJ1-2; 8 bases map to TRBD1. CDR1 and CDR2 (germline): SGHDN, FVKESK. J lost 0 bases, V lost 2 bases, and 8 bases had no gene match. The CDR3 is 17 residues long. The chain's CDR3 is CASSQTQGARANYGYTF. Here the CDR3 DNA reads TGTGCCAGCAGCCAAACGCAGGGGGCCCGAGCTAACTATGGCTACACCTTC. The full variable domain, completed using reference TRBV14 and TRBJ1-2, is EAGVTQFPSHSVIEKGQTVTLRCDPISGHDNLYWYRRVMGKEIKFLLHFVKESKQDESGMPNNRFLAERTGGTYSTLKVQPAELEDSGVYFCASSQTQGARANYGYTFGSGTRLTVV.

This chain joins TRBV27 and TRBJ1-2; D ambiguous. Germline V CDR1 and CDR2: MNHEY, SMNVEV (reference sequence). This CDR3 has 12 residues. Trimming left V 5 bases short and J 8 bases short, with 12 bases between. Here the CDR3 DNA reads TGTGCCAGCAGTCCTGAGGGTGGAGGCTACACCTTC. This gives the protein CASSPEGGGYTF.

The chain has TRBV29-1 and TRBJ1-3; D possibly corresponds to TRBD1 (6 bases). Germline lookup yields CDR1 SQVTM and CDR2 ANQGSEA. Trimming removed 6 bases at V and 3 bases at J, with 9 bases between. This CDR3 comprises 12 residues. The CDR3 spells CSVGGLGNTIYF. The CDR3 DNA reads TGCAGCGTGGGGGGGCTTGGAAACACCATATATTTT.

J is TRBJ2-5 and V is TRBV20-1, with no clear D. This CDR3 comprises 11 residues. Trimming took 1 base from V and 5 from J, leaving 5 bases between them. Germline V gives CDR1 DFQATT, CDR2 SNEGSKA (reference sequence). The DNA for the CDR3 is TGCAGTGCTAGAGCAAGGGAGACCCAGTACTTC. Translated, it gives CSARARETQYF.

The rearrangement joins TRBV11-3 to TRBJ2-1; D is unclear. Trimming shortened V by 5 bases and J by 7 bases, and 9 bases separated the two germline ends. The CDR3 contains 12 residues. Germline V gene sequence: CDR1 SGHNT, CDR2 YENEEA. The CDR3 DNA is TGTGCCAGCAGCCTGAACCCGAATGAGCAGTTCTTC. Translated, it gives CASSLNPNEQFF.

This chain's CDR3 is CASSLGAGGLTSYNEQFF. The CDR3 nucleotides are TGTGCCAGCAGTTTAGGAGCGGGGGGGCTTACCTCCTACAATGAGCAGTTCTTC. The chain carries TRBV28 and TRBJ2-1, with 10 positions matching TRBD2. V was clipped by 2 bases and J by 0 bases; unmatched bases: 7. Germline CDR1 and CDR2: MDHEN and SYDVKM. The CDR3 covers 18 residues.

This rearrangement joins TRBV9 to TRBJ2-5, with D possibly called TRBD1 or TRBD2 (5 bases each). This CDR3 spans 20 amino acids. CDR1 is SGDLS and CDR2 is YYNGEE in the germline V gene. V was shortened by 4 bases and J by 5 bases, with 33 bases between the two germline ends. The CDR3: CASSISPGVNRDLGRETQYF. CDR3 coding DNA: TGTGCCAGCAGCATATCTCCCGGGGTTAACCGGGACCTCGGGCGGGAGACCCAGTACTTC. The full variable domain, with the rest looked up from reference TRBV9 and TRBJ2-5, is DSGVTQTPKHLITATGQRVTLRCSPRSGDLSVYWYQQSLDQGLQFLIQYYNGEERAKGNILERFSAQQFPDLHSELNLSSLELGDSALYFCASSISPGVNRDLGRETQYFGPGTRLLVL.

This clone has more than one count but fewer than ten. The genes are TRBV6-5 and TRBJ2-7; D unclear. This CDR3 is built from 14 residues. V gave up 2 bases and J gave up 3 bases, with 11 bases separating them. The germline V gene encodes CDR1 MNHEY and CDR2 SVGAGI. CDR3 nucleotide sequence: TGTGCCAGCAGTTACGATAATCGCAACTACGAGCAGTACTTC. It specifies CASSYDNRNYEQYF.

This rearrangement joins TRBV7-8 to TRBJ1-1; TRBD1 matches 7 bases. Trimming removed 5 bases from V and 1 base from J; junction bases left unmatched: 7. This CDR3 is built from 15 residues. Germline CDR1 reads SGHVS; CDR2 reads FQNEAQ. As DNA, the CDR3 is TGTGCCAGCAGCGAATTGGACAGGAGGAACACTGAAGCTTTCTTT. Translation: CASSELDRRNTEAFF.

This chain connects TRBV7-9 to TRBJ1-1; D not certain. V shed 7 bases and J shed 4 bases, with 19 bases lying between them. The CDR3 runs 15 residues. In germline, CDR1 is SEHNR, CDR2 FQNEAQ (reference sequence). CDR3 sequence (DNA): TGTGCCAGCACCCAAGAGGGCGTAAGAGGCACTGAAGCTTTCTTT. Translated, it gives CASTQEGVRGTEAFF.

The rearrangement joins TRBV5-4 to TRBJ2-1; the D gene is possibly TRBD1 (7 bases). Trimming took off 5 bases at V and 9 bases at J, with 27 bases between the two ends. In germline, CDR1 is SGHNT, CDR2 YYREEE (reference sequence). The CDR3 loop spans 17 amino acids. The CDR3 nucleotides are TGTGCCAGCAGGTTTAAATTGACAGGGTTGGGGGGTGGTGAGCAGTTCTTC. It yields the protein CASRFKLTGLGGGEQFF.

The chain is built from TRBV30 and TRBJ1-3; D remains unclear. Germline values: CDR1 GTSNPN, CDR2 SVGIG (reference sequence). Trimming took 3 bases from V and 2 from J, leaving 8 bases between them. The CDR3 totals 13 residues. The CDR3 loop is CAWRFKAGNTIYF. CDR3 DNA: TGTGCCTGGAGGTTTAAGGCTGGAAACACCATATATTTT.

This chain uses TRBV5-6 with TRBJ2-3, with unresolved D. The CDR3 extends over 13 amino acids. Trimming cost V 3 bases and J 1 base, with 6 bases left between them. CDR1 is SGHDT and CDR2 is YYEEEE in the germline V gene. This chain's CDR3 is CASSSRGTDTQYF. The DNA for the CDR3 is TGTGCCAGCAGCTCCCGGGGCACAGATACGCAGTATTTT. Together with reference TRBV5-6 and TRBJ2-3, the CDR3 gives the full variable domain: DAGVTQSPTHLIKTRGQQVTLRCSPKSGHDTVSWYQQALGQGPQFIFQYYEEEERQRGNFPDRFSGHQFPNYSSELNVNALLLGDSALYLCASSSRGTDTQYFGPGTRLTVL.